One sample yielded the 2 T cell receptor beta chains listed below, sequenced in a study of CD8+ T cells in alopecia areata. Reverse transcribed after extraction, RNA yielded cDNA as the sequencing template. The table came from immunoSEQ multiplex PCR; TCRdb's copy has only in-frame clones and leaves some out. The sample has around 190,000 clones, about three fifths seen once. Noted treatment: oral pan-JAK inhibitor, 5-10 mg twice daily. The input for sequencing was CD4+ T cells sorted from blood, taken at week 24, from a patient treated with tofacitinib. The receptors were gathered from a human donor with alopecia areata.

The chain joins TRBV5-1 to TRBJ2-4; no clear D. Germline V lookup: CDR1 SGHRS, CDR2 YFSETQ. CDR3 length equals 12 residues. V dropped 5 bases and J dropped 6 bases, with 9 bases sitting between them. This chain's CDR3 is CASRSEANIQYF. In DNA, the CDR3 is TGCGCCAGCAGGTCCGAGGCAAACATTCAGTACTTC.

In nucleotides, the CDR3 is TGCGCCAGCAGCGAGCGGAGCCCTGGGGCCAACGTCCTGACTTTC. It yields the protein CASSERSPGANVLTF. This chain links TRBV5-1 with TRBJ2-6; weak D call: TRBD2 (5 bases). Germline V gene data show CDR1 as SGHRS and CDR2 as YFSETQ. The CDR3 sequence is 15 residues long. V dropped 4 bases and J dropped 2 bases, with 10 bases sitting between them.